This T cell receptor (beta chain) was sequenced in a study of T cell responses to AZD1222 COVID-19 vaccine. This clone was observed a handful of times. Only in-frame clones appear in the TCRdb table, and some are missing; sequencing was by immunoSEQ multiplex PCR. In the table there are 90,000 to 130,000 clones, about 80% of which are singletons. The CDR3 runs 17 residues. The germline V gene has CDR1 LNHDA and CDR2 SQIVND (reference sequence). Trimming took off 5 bases at V and 4 bases at J, with 18 bases between the two ends. The rearrangement links TRBV19 to TRBJ1-6; D remains ambiguous. The TCR originated in an adult in good health. This specimen was peripheral blood, taken on day 0 of AZD1222 vaccination. DNA for the CDR3: TGTGCCAGTAGTGCCGTGGCCTCTCTCGGGTATAATTCACCCCTCCACTTT. Protein: CASSAVASLGYNSPLHF.